Below are 9 T cell receptor beta chains sequenced from a single sample in a study of T-cell reconstitution after alpha-beta-depleted transplantation in children. It was with unique molecular identifiers that the TCRbeta library was prepared. Each CDR3 protein gets one entry after TCRdb re-called the PCR reads with MiXCR. The sample records about 200,000 distinct CDR3 sequences, roughly 14% being singletons. Material: PBMCs from the stem cell graft donor, obtained from the stem cell graft. Source of these receptors: a human donor who donated a stem cell graft to a child with acute lymphoblastic leukemia.

Points on this clonotype: This may come from a read error, since a much larger clone is one base off. This chain connects TRBV10-3 to TRBJ1-1, with TRBD1 identical over 8 bases. The CDR3 is 17 residues long. Germline V gene lookup returns CDR1 ENHRY and CDR2 SYGVKD. CDR3 protein: CAISEPLRQGLNTEVFF. The DNA of the CDR3 is TGTGCCATCAGTGAGCCTCTCCGACAGGGGTTGAACACTGAAGTTTTCTTT.

This clonotype was observed at least ten times. The chain recombines TRBV12-3 or TRBV12-4 with TRBJ2-3; perhaps TRBD2 as D (5 bases). Trimming stripped 6 bases from V and 5 bases from J, with 21 bases between. The CDR3 is 16 amino acids. This CDR3 reads CASSPGERRRLDTQYF. The CDR3 DNA sequence: TGTGCCAGCAGCCCCGGCGAGCGCCGGAGGTTAGATACGCAGTATTTT.

This clonotype occurred many times. The chain couples TRBV11-2 to TRBJ1-6; tentative D call: TRBD1 (6 bases). The germline gives CDR1 SGHAT, CDR2 FQNNGV. With 5 bases removed from V and 10 bases from J, the gap between germline ends came to 18 bases. The CDR3 runs 15 residues. CDR3 amino acids: CASSPIQGVRSPLHF. The CDR3 region has the DNA TGTGCCAGCAGCCCCATACAGGGAGTGAGGTCACCCCTCCACTTT.

This clonotype has just a few counts. The V gene is TRBV20-1, the J gene TRBJ1-3; the match to TRBD1 covers 7 bases. Germline assignment: CDR1 DFQATT and CDR2 SNEGSKA (reference sequence). CDR3 size: 12 residues. After removal of 7 bases from V and 7 bases from J, the junction contained 7 bases not matched to a gene. The CDR3 loop reads CSVKGRGNTIYF. CDR3 nucleotide sequence: TGCAGTGTCAAAGGCAGGGGGAACACCATATATTTT.

The table lists this clonotype with many counts. The chain employs TRBV6-5 and TRBJ2-5, with 15 bases lining up with TRBD2. The CDR3 is made up of 17 amino acids. V shed 2 bases and J 5 bases; nucleotides not matched to a gene: 6. Looked up from germline, CDR1 is MNHEY and CDR2 is SVGAGI. The CDR3 loop reads CASSYGTSGRRGETQYF. The CDR3 bases are TGTGCCAGCAGTTACGGGACTAGCGGGAGGCGGGGGGAGACCCAGTACTTC.

The gene calls are TRBV20-1 and TRBJ1-5; D possibly corresponds to TRBD1 (6 bases). Germline-derived CDR1 and CDR2 are DFQATT and SNEGSKA (reference sequence). This CDR3 has 14 residues. Trimming left V 0 bases short and J 0 bases short, with 6 bases between. The CDR3 DNA sequence: TGCAGTGCTAGAGACAGGGGTAGCAATCAGCCCCAGCATTTT. Protein sequence: CSARDRGSNQPQHF.

This clonotype turned up a few times. V usage is TRBV6-1 and J usage is TRBJ2-1; 9 bases are a match to TRBD2. The trim removed 6 bases at V and 0 bases at J, leaving 15 bases unmatched. The CDR3 runs to 19 residues. CDR1 is MNHNS and CDR2 is SASEGT in the germline V gene. The CDR3 spells CASRNLFLTSGGSYNEQFF. CDR3 in DNA: TGTGCCAGCAGAAACCTTTTTTTGACTAGCGGAGGCTCCTACAATGAGCAGTTCTTC.

This clonotype appeared a few times. The chain uses TRBV5-4 and TRBJ2-1; 8 nucleotides line up with TRBD2. The CDR3 is made up of 16 amino acids. Per the germline V gene, CDR1 is SGHNT and CDR2 is YYREEE (reference sequence). With 1 base clipped from V and 4 bases from J, the junction kept 7 bases outside the gene matches. The CDR3 reads CASSLRVLADYNEQFF. In DNA, the CDR3 is TGTGCCAGCAGCTTGAGAGTACTAGCGGATTACAATGAGCAGTTCTTC.

This clonotype was seen at least ten times. The V and J genes are TRBV10-3 and TRBJ2-7; 7 bases agree with TRBD1. Germline CDR1 is ENHRY and CDR2 is SYGVKD. The CDR3 totals 16 residues. V lost 0 bases to trimming and J lost 5 bases; unmatched junction nucleotides: 10. The CDR3 reads CAISESAAGGKNEQYF. The CDR3, as DNA: TGTGCCATCAGTGAGTCTGCCGCAGGGGGTAAGAACGAGCAGTACTTC.